This T cell receptor (beta chain) was retrieved from a study of shared clonotypes between healthy human individuals. Whole-study context: Aged 18 to 49, the donors were two women and a few men.

Data came from immunoSEQ multiplex PCR; TCRdb stores just in-frame clones and leaves some out. The table includes more than 2 million clones, roughly 94% detected once. V was cut by 3 bases and J by 9 bases, with 12 bases left in between. CDR1 is MNHNS and CDR2 is SASEGT in the germline V gene. The CDR3 extends over 13 amino acids. The TCR originated in a man younger than 35 in good health. The chain has TRBV6-1 and TRBJ1-5; possible D gene TRBD1, 5 bases. Source material: naive CD4+ T cells sorted from blood. As for subset: CD45RA+ positively selected. This CDR3 reads CASSEGAGWPQHF. The CDR3 region has the DNA TGTGCCAGCAGTGAGGGCGCAGGGTGGCCCCAGCATTTT.